This T cell receptor beta chain was sequenced during a study of T-cell reconstitution after alpha-beta-depleted transplantation in children. This clonotype appeared many times. Preparation of the TCRbeta library involved a method that used unique molecular identifiers. TCRdb analysed the PCR reads with MiXCR anew, one entry per CDR3 protein. The sample has fewer than 35,000 distinct CDR3 sequences; 15% to 20% are singletons. Germline V gene lookup returns CDR1 SGHDT and CDR2 YYEEEE. Trimming left V 5 bases short and J 0 bases short, with 17 bases between. The CDR3 is 17 residues long. The specimen comprised PBMCs, mostly from graft donor cells, sampled 60 days after TCRalphabeta/CD19-depleted stem cell transplant. The chain has TRBV5-6 and TRBJ2-2, with D perhaps matching TRBD1 or TRBD2 (5 bases each). The receptor was derived from a male patient aged 2-9 years who had a stem cell transplant for acute lymphoblastic leukemia, so the T cells may come from the graft donor. CDR3 bases: TGTGCCAGCAGTCGAAAGGGACCGACATCGAACACCGGGGAGCTGTTTTTT. This translates into CASSRKGPTSNTGELFF.